This TCR beta chain was sequenced in a study of blood T cells in healthy people across ages. This clonotype was detected once. The antigen remains unidentified. Researchers collected about 9.6 milliliters of peripheral blood from every single donor. The germline V gene encodes CDR1 MRHNA and CDR2 SNTAGT. The CDR3 has 16 amino acids. V was pared by 0 bases and J by 3 bases, with 1 base of the junction left unmatched. Alongside a J-beta primer mix, a sample-barcoded 5' primer served in a second PCR lasting about 7 to 11 cycles. A single record per CDR3 protein comes from TCRdb applying MiXCR to the 5' RACE reads. The repertoire holds 700,000 or so distinct CDR3 sequences, 20% to 25% seen once, with around 22% in the top ten. Study results and caveats: It was found that TCR beta diversity correlated strongly with the percentage of naive T cells. With donor CMV status unknown, expanded clonotype changes were possibly confounded. The fall in TCR beta diversity per million T cells was roughly linear with age.

The rearrangement joins TRBV6-4 to TRBJ1-6; 8 positions agree with TRBD1. The receptor comes from a man aged 65 to 79 in good health. Material: blood. The CDR3: CASSDSTGGYNSPLHF. Here the CDR3 DNA reads TGTGCCAGCAGTGACTCAACAGGGGGCTATAATTCACCCCTCCACTTT.